This TCR beta chain is from a study of CD8+CD57+ T cells in acquired aplastic anemia. Study summary: The sorted CD4+ and CD8+ cells yielded an average around 3.4 ug of DNA.

Patients picked for sequencing had shown CD8+CD57+ cell expansion detected by flow cytometry. This clonotype was observed at least ten times. Germline V lookup: CDR1 SGHRS, CDR2 YFSETQ. This CDR3 spans 16 amino acids. V was clipped by 0 bases and J by 3 bases; unmatched bases: 4. Genomic DNA served as template for TCR beta VDJ and CDR3 profiling. TCRdb processed the reads anew with MiXCR; each CDR3 protein has one entry. The sample contains roughly 170,000 distinct CDR3 sequences, 45% to 60% of which appear only once. The sequence derives from a human donor with aplastic anemia. Source material: sorted CD4+, CD8+, or CD8+CD57+ T cells (not recorded which) from PBMCs. J is TRBJ1-5 and V is TRBV5-1; 9 nucleotides agree with TRBD1. The CDR3 bases are TGCGCCAGCAGCTTGGGGACAGGGGATGCCAATCAGCCCCAGCATTTT. As protein: CASSLGTGDANQPQHF.